This TCR beta chain was recorded in a study of cytomegalovirus exposure and HLA in healthy donors. There are a few counts of this clone. The CDR3 runs 15 residues. Between the trimmed V and J ends, which lost 3 bases and 4 bases, there was a span of 15 bases. The V gene's germline CDR1 is MNHEY and CDR2 SVGAGI. Primers included in the PCR were 60 Vbeta and 13 Jbeta primers. Libraries were prepared by immunoSEQ multiplex PCR; TCRdb keeps only in-frame clonotypes and omits some of them. The sample yields tens of thousands of clones, 40% to 50% seen once. The chain employs TRBV6-5 and TRBJ1-1; no definite D call. Material: PBMCs. The origin of this receptor is a woman between 45 and 65 years old in good health and CMV-seronegative. The DNA for the CDR3 is TGTGCCAGCAGTTATTCAGGCCCCCAGGCCACTGAAGCTTTCTTT. Amino acids: CASSYSGPQATEAFF.